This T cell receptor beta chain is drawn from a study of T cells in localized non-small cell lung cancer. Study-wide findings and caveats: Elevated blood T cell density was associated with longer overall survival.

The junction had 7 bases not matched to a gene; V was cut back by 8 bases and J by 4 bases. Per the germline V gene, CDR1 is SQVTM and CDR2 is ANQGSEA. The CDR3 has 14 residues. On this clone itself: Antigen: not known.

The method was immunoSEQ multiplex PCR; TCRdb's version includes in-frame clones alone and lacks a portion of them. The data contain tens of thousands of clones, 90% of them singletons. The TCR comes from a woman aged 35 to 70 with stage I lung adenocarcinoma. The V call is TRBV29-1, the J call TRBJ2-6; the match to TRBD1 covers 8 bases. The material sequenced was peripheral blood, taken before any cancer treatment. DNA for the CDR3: TGCAGCACCCAGGGGGCGGAAGGGGCCAACGTCCTGACTTTC. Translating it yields CSTQGAEGANVLTF.